This is a list of T cell receptor beta chains from one sample in a study of shared clonotypes between healthy human individuals. Clones were sequenced by immunoSEQ multiplex PCR, and TCRdb holds only the in-frame ones, with some missing. The sample has about 990,000 clones; approximately 80% are singletons. Sequencing was carried out using memory CD4+ T cells from PBMCs. The source is a man aged 18 to 29 in good health. Some clones in this sample may be carry-over from other donors' samples. Both conserved end residues are part of each CDR3. The D gene is left open where the match is weak. Size tells how often a clone was seen (once, few, many) or the class of an expanded clone, and some rows leave it out.

V gene	clone size	D gene	J gene	CDR3 protein	CDR3 DNA
TRBV11-2	NA	NA	TRBJ2-7	CASSAYYEQYF	TGTGCCAGCAGCGCATACTACGAGCAGTACTTC
TRBV9	NA	NA	TRBJ1-1	CASSVELNTEAFF	TGTGCCAGCAGCGTAGAACTGAACACTGAAGCTTTCTTT
TRBV19	NA	TRBD2	TRBJ2-1	CASCSGRMDNEQFF	TGTGCCAGTTGTAGCGGGAGAATGGACAATGAGCAGTTCTTC
TRBV10-2	few	NA	TRBJ1-1	CASREPGQRGAFF	TGCGCCAGCAGAGAACCGGGACAACGTGGAGCTTTCTTT
TRBV6-6	NA	TRBD2	TRBJ2-3	CASRLTSGSTDTQYF	TGTGCCAGCAGATTGACTAGCGGCAGCACAGATACGCAGTATTTT
TRBV5-1	NA	TRBD1	TRBJ2-6	CASSARDRGKDGANVLTF	TGCGCCAGCAGCGCCCGGGACAGGGGTAAGGATGGGGCCAACGTCCTGACTTTC
TRBV12-5	NA	NA	TRBJ1-1	CASGLDGFTEAFF	TGTGCTAGTGGTTTAGATGGGTTTACTGAAGCTTTCTTT
TRBV30	many	NA	TRBJ1-1	CAWNSQPNTEAFF	TGTGCCTGGAACTCACAGCCGAACACTGAAGCTTTCTTT
TRBV28	NA	NA	TRBJ2-4	CASSLAVTKNIQYF	TGTGCCAGCAGTCTGGCCGTGACCAAAAACATTCAGTACTTC
TRBV2	NA	NA	TRBJ2-3	CASQQYFSTDTQYF	TGTGCCAGCCAACAGTATTTTTCCACAGATACGCAGTATTTT
TRBV10-3	NA	NA	TRBJ2-2	CAISQDRGNTGELFF	TGTGCCATCAGTCAGGACAGAGGAAACACCGGGGAGCTGTTTTTT
TRBV7-9	NA	NA	TRBJ1-5	CASSLAFSGAFGQPQHF	TGTGCCAGCAGCTTAGCTTTCAGCGGCGCCTTCGGGCAGCCCCAGCATTTT
TRBV27	NA	NA	TRBJ2-7	CASSSQSYEQYF	TGTGCCAGCAGCTCCCAGTCCTACGAGCAGTACTTC
TRBV25-1	NA	NA	TRBJ1-5	CASSEGRSNQPQHF	TGTGCCAGCAGTGAAGGGAGGTCCAATCAGCCCCAGCATTTT
TRBV4-3	NA	NA	TRBJ2-2	CASSHTSSTGELFF	TGCGCCAGCAGCCATACCAGTTCCACCGGGGAGCTGTTTTTT
TRBV5-4	NA	TRBD1	TRBJ2-3	CASSLAPGQGTDTQYF	TGTGCCAGCAGCTTGGCCCCGGGACAGGGAACAGATACGCAGTATTTT
TRBV7-9	NA	NA	TRBJ2-3	CASSILEGATDTQYF	TGTGCCAGCAGCATCTTAGAAGGAGCCACAGATACGCAGTATTTT
TRBV4-3	NA	NA	TRBJ2-1	CASSQARNEQFF	TGCGCCAGCAGCCAAGCAAGGAATGAGCAGTTCTTC
TRBV7-6	NA	NA	TRBJ2-5	CASSLGGGTYQETQYF	TGTGCCAGCAGCTTAGGAGGCGGGACGTACCAAGAGACCCAGTACTTC
TRBV30	NA	TRBD1	TRBJ1-5	CACGRGPNQPQHF	TGTGCCTGCGGGAGGGGGCCCAATCAGCCCCAGCATTTT
TRBV2	NA	TRBD2	TRBJ2-1	CASSVVTAGAGEFF	TGTGCCAGCAGTGTGGTAACAGCGGGAGCCGGGGAGTTCTTC
TRBV7-8	NA	TRBD2	TRBJ2-7	CASSPNAGGVSYEQYF	TGTGCCAGCAGCCCTAATGCGGGAGGCGTCTCCTACGAGCAGTACTTC
TRBV7-3	many	NA	TRBJ2-6	CASSDRRYSGANVLTF	TGTGCCAGCAGCGACAGACGGTACTCTGGGGCCAACGTCCTGACTTTC
TRBV29-1	NA	NA	TRBJ2-7	CSAVKGQGTEQYF	TGCAGCGCGGTTAAGGGGCAGGGGACCGAGCAGTACTTC
TRBV7-6	NA	TRBD2	TRBJ2-1	CASSLARPGLDAYNEQFF	TGTGCCAGCAGCTTAGCCAGGCCGGGACTAGATGCCTACAATGAGCAGTTCTTC
TRBV11-3	NA	TRBD2	TRBJ2-2	CASSTRSGRAGTGELFF	TGTGCCAGCAGCACCCGGAGCGGGAGAGCTGGCACCGGGGAGCTGTTTTTT
TRBV4-2	few	TRBD2	TRBJ2-7	CASSQEMREAGEQYF	TGTGCCAGCAGCCAAGAGATGCGGGAGGCGGGGGAGCAGTACTTC
TRBV4-1	NA	TRBD2	TRBJ2-3	CASSRGASGSTDTQYF	TGCGCCAGCAGCCGCGGGGCTAGCGGGAGCACAGATACGCAGTATTTT
TRBV20-1	NA	NA	TRBJ2-7	CSASPQDEQYF	TGCAGTGCTAGTCCCCAGGACGAGCAGTACTTC
TRBV7-9	NA	TRBD2	TRBJ2-7	CASSSYSGGYEQYF	TGTGCCAGCAGCTCTTACTCGGGAGGGTACGAGCAGTACTTC
TRBV7-2	NA	NA	TRBJ2-5	CASSLMDTPGQTQYF	TGTGCCAGCAGCCTAATGGACACCCCCGGCCAGACCCAGTACTTC
TRBV4-1	few	NA	TRBJ1-4	CASSQGSTNEKLFF	TGCGCCAGCAGTCAGGGCTCGACTAATGAAAAACTGTTTTTT
TRBV30	NA	TRBD1	TRBJ2-7	CAWSVGRGTGITYEQYF	TGTGCCTGGAGTGTAGGGCGCGGGACAGGTATTACCTACGAGCAGTACTTC
TRBV9	NA	TRBD1	TRBJ2-7	CASSAVAGQGPHEQYF	TGTGCCAGCAGCGCCGTGGCGGGACAGGGGCCCCACGAGCAGTACTTC
TRBV5-1	NA	TRBD2	TRBJ2-3	CASSSTSGYSTDTQYF	TGCGCCAGCAGCTCTACTAGCGGTTATAGCACAGATACGCAGTATTTT
TRBV7-9	NA	NA	TRBJ1-4	CASSLATGIEKLFF	TGTGCCAGCAGCTTAGCGACCGGGATTGAAAAACTGTTTTTT
TRBV5-1	NA	NA	TRBJ1-1	CASSLVLAGTEAFF	TGCGCCAGCAGCTTGGTCTTGGCGGGCACTGAAGCTTTCTTT
TRBV18	NA	TRBD2	TRBJ2-3	CASSLVLASDTQYF	TGTGCCAGCTCACTGGTACTAGCGTCAGATACGCAGTATTTT
TRBV5-4	many	NA	TRBJ1-1	CASTPEPAATEAFF	TGTGCCAGCACACCGGAACCGGCGGCCACTGAAGCTTTCTTT
TRBV25-1	NA	TRBD1	TRBJ1-5	CASSDPGQGDQPQHF	TGTGCCAGCAGTGACCCGGGACAGGGTGATCAGCCCCAGCATTTT
TRBV14	NA	TRBD2	TRBJ2-5	CASSLLLAGAETQYF	TGTGCCAGCAGCCTACTACTAGCGGGGGCGGAGACCCAGTACTTC
TRBV27	NA	NA	TRBJ2-5	CASSLSHFQETQYF	TGTGCCAGCAGTTTGTCACACTTTCAAGAGACCCAGTACTTC
TRBV7-9	NA	TRBD1	TRBJ1-3	CASSSWGQGSGNTIYF	TGTGCCAGCAGCTCTTGGGGACAGGGCTCTGGAAACACCATATATTTT
TRBV19	NA	NA	TRBJ1-1	CASSQRGENTEAFF	TGTGCCAGTAGTCAGCGTGGGGAGAACACTGAAGCTTTCTTT
TRBV25-1	NA	NA	TRBJ2-1	CASSVTGSSYNEQFF	TGTGCCAGCAGTGTGACGGGAAGCTCCTACAATGAGCAGTTCTTC
TRBV5-1	NA	TRBD1	TRBJ2-7	CASSSDRGALAFSYEQYF	TGCGCCAGCAGCTCGGACAGGGGGGCACTAGCGTTCTCCTACGAGCAGTACTTC
TRBV28	NA	TRBD1	TRBJ2-7	CASSEGTGGVEQYF	TGTGCCAGCAGTGAAGGGACAGGGGGCGTCGAGCAGTACTTC
TRBV28	NA	NA	TRBJ1-2	CASSSVEGRGYTF	TGTGCCAGCAGTTCGGTCGAGGGTCGGGGCTACACCTTC
TRBV7-9	once	TRBD2	TRBJ2-2	CASSFRTSGRAVGELFF	TGTGCCAGCAGCTTCCGGACTAGCGGGAGGGCCGTCGGGGAGCTGTTTTTT
TRBV30	NA	NA	TRBJ2-3	CAWKITDTQYF	TGTGCCTGGAAAATCACAGATACGCAGTATTTT
TRBV4-1	NA	TRBD2	TRBJ2-5	CASSMPSGRAGQETQYF	TGCGCCAGCAGCATGCCTAGCGGGAGGGCCGGCCAAGAGACCCAGTACTTC
TRBV29-1	NA	NA	TRBJ1-1	CSVGGVGNTEAFF	TGCAGCGTTGGCGGGGTGGGTAACACTGAAGCTTTCTTT
TRBV11-2	few	TRBD1	TRBJ2-7	CASRSGTGGSYEQYF	TGTGCCAGCAGGTCCGGGACAGGGGGCTCTTACGAGCAGTACTTC
TRBV4-2	NA	NA	TRBJ1-1	CASSQRWGRRYAGGGLSEAFF	TGTGCCAGCAGCCAGCGGTGGGGCAGAAGATATGCGGGGGGTGGTCTCAGTGAAGCTTTCTTT
TRBV9	few	NA	TRBJ2-2	CASLRDVNTGELFF	TGTGCCAGCCTCCGGGACGTCAACACCGGGGAGCTGTTTTTT
TRBV29-1	NA	NA	TRBJ2-7	CSVGARGKYEQYF	TGCAGCGTTGGGGCTAGGGGAAAGTACGAGCAGTACTTC
TRBV2	NA	NA	TRBJ2-2	CASRSGTLLSGELFF	TGTGCCAGCCGTTCCGGGACTTTGCTCTCCGGGGAGCTGTTTTTT
TRBV18	NA	NA	TRBJ2-7	CASSPADNSYEQYF	TGTGCCAGCTCACCGGCGGACAACTCCTACGAGCAGTACTTC
TRBV7-2	few	NA	TRBJ1-1	CASSLNHAIEAFF	TGTGCCAGCAGCTTAAATCACGCCATTGAAGCTTTCTTT
TRBV11-2	NA	TRBD2	TRBJ2-5	CASSLARTSGTETQYF	TGTGCCAGCAGCCTAGCGAGGACTAGCGGGACGGAGACCCAGTACTTC